The TCR beta chain under discussion was sequenced for a study of graft-versus-host responses after intestinal transplantation. TCRdb's table, derived via immunoSEQ multiplex PCR, lists solely in-frame clones and lacks some. The sample lists roughly 99,000 clones, about nine tenths occurring once. The CDR3 is 15 amino acids. To note about this clone: Its specificity is not known.

The TCR was taken from a human donor who was the organ donor for an intestinal transplant. Sequencing used unstimulated CD4+ T cells sorted from spleen or lymph node cells, obtained before transplant. The chain links TRBV21-1 to TRBJ1-1; the table gives TRBD1 as D, unverified against the DNA. TRBV21-1 constitutes a pseudogene. CDR3 protein: CASSKRQGTNTEAFF. The CDR3 DNA sequence: TGTGCCAGCAGCAAAAGACAGGGAACGAACACTGAAGCTTTCTTT.